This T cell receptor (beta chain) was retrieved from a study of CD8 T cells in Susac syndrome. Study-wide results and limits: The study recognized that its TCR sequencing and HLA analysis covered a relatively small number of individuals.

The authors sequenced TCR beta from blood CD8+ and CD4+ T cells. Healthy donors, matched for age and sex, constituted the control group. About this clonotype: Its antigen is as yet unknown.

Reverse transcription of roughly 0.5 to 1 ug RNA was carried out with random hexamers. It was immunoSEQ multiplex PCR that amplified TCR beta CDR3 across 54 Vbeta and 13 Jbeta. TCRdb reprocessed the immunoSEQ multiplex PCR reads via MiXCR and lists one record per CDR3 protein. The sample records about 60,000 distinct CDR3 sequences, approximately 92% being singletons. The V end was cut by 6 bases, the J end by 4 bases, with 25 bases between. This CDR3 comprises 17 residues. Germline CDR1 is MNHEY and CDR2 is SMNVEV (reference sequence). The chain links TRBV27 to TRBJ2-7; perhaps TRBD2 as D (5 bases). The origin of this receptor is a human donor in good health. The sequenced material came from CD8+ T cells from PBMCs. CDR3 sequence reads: CASSPLAPRGLEYEQYF. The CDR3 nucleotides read TGTGCCAGCAGCCCCCTTGCCCCCCGGGGTCTAGAATACGAGCAGTACTTC.